This T cell receptor beta chain is drawn from a study of blood T cell repertoires in COVID-19. Profiling relied on immunoSEQ multiplex PCR, and the TCRdb table lists in-frame clones only, not all of them. The repertoire holds a few hundred thousand clones, approximately 90% seen once, with 1.6% in the top ten. CDR3 length equals 14 residues. The V gene's germline CDR1 is SGDLS and CDR2 YYNGEE. V lost 2 bases and J lost 4, with 12 bases in between. The chain joins TRBV9 to TRBJ1-1, with D tentatively TRBD1 (5 bases). Sequencing was done on a sample of peripheral blood. The source of this sequence is a woman in her 30s with COVID-19, enrolled during active disease. The CDR3 sequence: CASSVTGVGTEAFF. In DNA, the CDR3 is TGTGCCAGCAGCGTTACAGGCGTGGGCACTGAAGCTTTCTTT.